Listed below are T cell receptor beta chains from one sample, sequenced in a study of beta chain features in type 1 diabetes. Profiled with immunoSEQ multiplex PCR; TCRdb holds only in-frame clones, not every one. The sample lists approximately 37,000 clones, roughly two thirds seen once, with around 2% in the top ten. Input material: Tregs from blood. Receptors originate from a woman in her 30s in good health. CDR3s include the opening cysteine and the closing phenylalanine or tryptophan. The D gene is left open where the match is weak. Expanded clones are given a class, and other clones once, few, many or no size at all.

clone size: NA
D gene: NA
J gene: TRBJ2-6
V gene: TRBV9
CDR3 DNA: TGTGCCAGCAAGGCGGGAATAGGCTCTGGGGCCAACGTCCTGACTTTC
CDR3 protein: CASKAGIGSGANVLTF

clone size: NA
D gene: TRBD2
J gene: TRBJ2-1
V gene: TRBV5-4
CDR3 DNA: TGTGCCAGCAGCGGACTAGCGGGAAGATCCTACAATGAGCAGTTCTTC
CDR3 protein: CASSGLAGRSYNEQFF

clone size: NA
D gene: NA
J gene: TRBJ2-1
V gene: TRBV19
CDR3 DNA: TGTGCCAGTAGTATGCGGGGTAACTACAATGAGCAGTTCTTC
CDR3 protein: CASSMRGNYNEQFF

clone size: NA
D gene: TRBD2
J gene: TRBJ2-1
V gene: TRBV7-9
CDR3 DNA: TGTGCCAGCAGACAAACTTACGGGACTAGCGGATACAATGAGCAGTTCTTC
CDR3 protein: CASRQTYGTSGYNEQFF

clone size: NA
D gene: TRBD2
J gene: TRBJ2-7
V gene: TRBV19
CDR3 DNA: TGTGCCAGTAGCCCCAGGTCGGGAGGGCTTTACGAGCAGTACTTC
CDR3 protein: CASSPRSGGLYEQYF

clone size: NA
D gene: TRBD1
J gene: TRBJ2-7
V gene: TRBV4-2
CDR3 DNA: TGTGCCAGCAGCCAAGGAAACCAGGGGGCGAGGTCCCGCGACGAGCAGTACTTC
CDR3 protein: CASSQGNQGARSRDEQYF

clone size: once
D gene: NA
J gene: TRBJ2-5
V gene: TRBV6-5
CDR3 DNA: TGTGCCAGCAGGGGGACTGTGCAAGAGACCCAGTACTTC
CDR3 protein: CASRGTVQETQYF

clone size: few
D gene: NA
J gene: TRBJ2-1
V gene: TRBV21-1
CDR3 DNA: TGTGCCAGCAGCAACGAAGGGGGTATCTACAATGAGCAGTTCTTC
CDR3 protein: CASSNEGGIYNEQFF

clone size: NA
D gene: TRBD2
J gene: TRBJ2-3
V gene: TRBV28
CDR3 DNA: TGTGCCAGCAGGCTCGGACTAGCGGGAGCGGGTACGCAGTATTTT
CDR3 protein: CASRLGLAGAGTQYF

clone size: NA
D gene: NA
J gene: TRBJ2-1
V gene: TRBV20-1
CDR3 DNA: TGCAGTGCTAGAGAAGACTACGAGCAGTTCTTC
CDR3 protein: CSAREDYEQFF